Below, 19 T cell receptor beta chains from the same sample are listed, as sequenced in a study of regulatory T cells in long-lasting Graves disease. Construction of TCR beta libraries relied on iRepertoire HTBI primers and on Arm-PCR targeting CDR3 regions. In TCRdb, the multiplex PCR reads were re-called with MiXCR into one record per CDR3 protein. Among fewer than 450,000 distinct CDR3 sequences, less than 25% were seen once, and the ten largest hold over 25%. Time point in this sample: persistent/refractory GD, antithyroid drugs over 5 years with positive TRAb. RNA isolated from PBMCs was used to make the TCR library. The input for sequencing was peripheral blood mononuclear cells (PBMCs), taken when the disease was refractory, from a patient treated with antithyroid drugs. Receptors were obtained from a female donor with Graves disease.

V gene TRBV7-6 combines with J gene TRBJ2-6, with TRBD1 matching over 9 bases. Germline loops: CDR1 SGHVS, CDR2 FNYEAQ. This CDR3 comprises 19 residues. V was pared by 3 bases and J by 0 bases, with 9 bases of the junction left unmatched. CDR3 protein: CASSLDPQGAASGANVLTF. CDR3 bases: TGTGCCAGCAGCTTGGACCCACAGGGGGCTGCCTCTGGGGCCAACGTCCTGACTTTC. The full variable domain, rest sourced from reference TRBV7-6 and TRBJ2-6, is GAGVSQSPRYKVTKRGQDVALRCDPISGHVSLYWYRQALGQGPEFLTYFNYEAQQDKSGLPNDRFSAERPEGSISTLTIQRTEQRDSAMYRCASSLDPQGAASGANVLTFGAGSRLTVL.

The chain uses TRBV2 and TRBJ2-7; D is perhaps TRBD2 (6 bases). CDR1 and CDR2 (germline): SNHLY, FYNNEI. The V and J ends lost 8 bases and 3 bases respectively, with 11 bases between them. The length of the CDR3 is 12 residues. The CDR3 nucleotides are TGTGCCAGCGATGACGGGAGCTACGAGCAGTACTTC. Protein product: CASDDGSYEQYF.

The genes are TRBV5-1 and TRBJ2-5; D gene uncertain. CDR1 and CDR2 from the germline V gene are SGHRS and YFSETQ. Trimming shortened V by 0 bases and J by 1 base, and 7 bases separated the two germline ends. This CDR3 comprises 14 residues. As DNA, the CDR3 is TGCGCCAGCAGCTTGGAGGGAATCCAAGAGACCCAGTACTTC. Its protein is CASSLEGIQETQYF.

The chain has TRBV2 and TRBJ1-2, with no clear D. There are 12 residues in the CDR3. The germline CDR1 and CDR2 sequences are SNHLY and FYNNEI. Deletions cut 3 bases from V and 7 bases from J, with 9 bases between. Written as DNA, the CDR3 is TGTGCCAGCAGTGAGTCAAACAGTGGCTACACCTTC. Its protein product is CASSESNSGYTF.

This clonotype has only a few counts. V and J are TRBV20-1 and TRBJ2-7; TRBD2 matches at 8 bases. Trimming removed 8 bases from V and 6 bases from J; junction bases left unmatched: 15. Germline lookup yields CDR1 DFQATT and CDR2 SNEGSKA (reference sequence). This CDR3 region has 14 residues. Written as DNA, the CDR3 is TGCAGTTCCACGGGGGAAGCGGGAGTCGGCGAGCAGTACTTC. Translation gives CSSTGEAGVGEQYF.

The V call is TRBV28, the J call TRBJ2-3; D is unclear. The ends were cut back, 2 bases at V and 6 bases at J, with 6 bases in the middle. Germline CDR1 MDHEN, CDR2 SYDVKM. The CDR3 is 12 residues long. CDR3 in amino acids: CASSLRVDTQYF. CDR3 nucleotide sequence: TGTGCCAGCAGTTTAAGGGTGGATACGCAGTATTTT.

This clonotype has just a few counts. V and J are TRBV5-1 and TRBJ2-7, with D possibly being TRBD1 or TRBD2 (5 bases each). Germline V CDR1 and CDR2: SGHRS, YFSETQ. V lost 0 bases and J lost 4, with 8 bases in between. The length of the CDR3 is 13 residues. CDR3 DNA sequence: TGCGCCAGCAGCTTGGGCAGGGAGTACGAGCAGTACTTC. Translation: CASSLGREYEQYF.

This clonotype was seen repeatedly, ten times or more. V and J are TRBV11-2 and TRBJ2-5; D remains ambiguous. The CDR3 contains 12 residues. Trimming stripped 5 bases from V and 4 bases from J, with 8 bases between. Germline V gives CDR1 SGHAT, CDR2 FQNNGV. In DNA, the CDR3 is TGTGCCAGCAGCCGCCGAAGAGAGACCCAGTACTTC. The encoded protein is CASSRRRETQYF.

The chain employs TRBV9 and TRBJ2-7, with D possibly being TRBD2 (5 bases). Germline V lookup: CDR1 SGDLS, CDR2 YYNGEE. Trimming took 0 bases from V and 1 from J, leaving 11 bases between them. The CDR3 has 15 amino acids. The CDR3 DNA sequence: TGTGCCAGCAGCGTAGACCCTACTAGTTCCTACGAGCAGTACTTC. As protein: CASSVDPTSSYEQYF.

This clonotype has more than one count but fewer than ten. This CDR3 is CASTGLAGVGTGELFF. In DNA form, the CDR3 reads TGTGCCAGTACCGGACTAGCGGGAGTAGGCACCGGGGAGCTGTTTTTT. V gene TRBV2 combines with J gene TRBJ2-2; 13 nucleotides line up with TRBD2. Trimming removed 9 bases from V and 4 bases from J; junction bases left unmatched: 8. The germline V gene has CDR1 SNHLY and CDR2 FYNNEI. This CDR3 spans 16 amino acids.

This clonotype was picked up many times. V usage is TRBV6-1 and J usage is TRBJ1-1, with D perhaps TRBD1 (6 bases). In germline, CDR1 is MNHNS, CDR2 SASEGT. This CDR3 has 15 amino acids. The V end was cut by 7 bases, the J end by 6 bases, with 21 bases between. The CDR3 reads CASINSLNGGAEAFF. The DNA of the CDR3 is TGTGCCAGCATCAACTCTCTCAACGGGGGCGCTGAAGCTTTCTTT.

This clonotype was counted between two and nine times. The genes are TRBV25-1 and TRBJ1-3, with 9 bases fitting TRBD1. Germline V gene lookup returns CDR1 MGHDK and CDR2 SYGVNS. Germline trimming cut 4 bases from V and 0 bases from J; bases unmatched to any gene: 4. This CDR3 is 16 amino acids long. The CDR3 here is CASSVPTGGSGNTIYF. CDR3 sequence (DNA): TGTGCCAGCAGTGTACCGACAGGGGGCTCTGGAAACACCATATATTTT.

V usage is TRBV20-1 and J usage is TRBJ2-5; D call uncertain. The length of the CDR3 is 13 residues. V was cut by 3 bases and J by 5 bases, with 13 bases left in between. Germline V gene lookup returns CDR1 DFQATT and CDR2 SNEGSKA (reference sequence). This CDR3 reads CSASRGNGETQYF. In DNA form, the CDR3 reads TGCAGTGCTAGTCGTGGGAACGGCGAGACCCAGTACTTC.

The V and J genes are TRBV7-2 and TRBJ1-3; 8 bases match TRBD1. This CDR3 comprises 17 residues. Trimming cost V 5 bases and J 2 bases; bases outside gene matches: 11. Per germline, CDR1 SGHTA and CDR2 FQGNSA. CDR3 region: CASSPKGGGQAGNTIYF. Here the CDR3 DNA reads TGTGCCAGCAGCCCAAAGGGTGGGGGACAGGCTGGAAACACCATATATTTT.

A note on this clonotype: As the CDR3 is not closed by the conserved phenylalanine or tryptophan, this likely results from a read error. This chain connects TRBV7-2 to TRBJ2-7; 10 bases are a match to TRBD2. Germline-derived CDR1 and CDR2 are SGHTA and FQGNSA. This CDR3 spans 14 amino acids. V lost 4 bases, J lost 6 bases, and 6 bases stayed unmatched. Here the CDR3 DNA reads TGTGCCAGCAGCTCCCTAGCGGGAGTGCGCGAGCAGTACCTC. This gives the protein CASSSLAGVREQYL.

This clonotype appeared a few times. J is TRBJ2-7 and V is TRBV10-3, with 8 nucleotides matching TRBD2. CDR1 is ENHRY and CDR2 is SYGVKD in the germline V gene. CDR3 size: 17 residues. The ends lost 4 bases at V and 1 base at J; junction bases unmatched: 12. This CDR3 is CAISGGSAGVGSYEQYF. DNA for the CDR3: TGTGCCATCAGTGGTGGTTCAGCGGGAGTAGGGTCCTACGAGCAGTACTTC.

The V and J genes are TRBV7-2 and TRBJ1-5, with D hard to call. Germline lookup yields CDR1 SGHTA and CDR2 FQGNSA. V lost 1 base, J lost 6 bases, and 7 bases lay in between. The CDR3 contains 13 residues. CDR3 bases: TGTGCCAGCAGCTTAGAAGGACTTCAGCCCCAGCATTTT. It encodes CASSLEGLQPQHF. Filled out from reference TRBV7-2 and TRBJ1-5, the complete variable domain reads GAGVSQSPSNKVTEKGKDVELRCDPISGHTALYWYRQSLGQGLEFLIYFQGNSAPDKSGLPSDRFSAERTGGSVSTLTIQRTQQEDSAVYLCASSLEGLQPQHFGDGTRLSIL.

This clonotype was observed a few times. The chain links TRBV4-1 to TRBJ2-7, with 9 bases matching TRBD2. The CDR3 extends over 16 amino acids. V lost 1 base to trimming and J lost 0 bases; unmatched junction nucleotides: 4. The germline V gene encodes CDR1 MGHRA and CDR2 YSYEKL. The CDR3 sequence: CASSQGSGRNSYEQYF. The CDR3 bases are TGCGCCAGCAGCCAAGGAAGCGGGAGGAACTCCTACGAGCAGTACTTC.

In the case of this clonotype: A much bigger clone sits one base away, suggesting this may be a read error. The V call is TRBV2, the J call TRBJ1-1, with 9 positions matching TRBD1. The CDR3 is 13 amino acids. Looked up from germline, CDR1 is SNHLY and CDR2 is FYNNEI. The chain's CDR3 is CANRQGGNTEALF. The CDR3 nucleotides read TGTGCCAATAGACAGGGGGGAAACACTGAAGCTCTCTTT.